Listed below are T cell receptor beta chains from one sample, sequenced in a study of cytomegalovirus exposure and HLA in healthy donors. Profiling relied on immunoSEQ multiplex PCR, and the TCRdb table lists in-frame clones only, not all of them. The sample comprises 65,000 or so clones, roughly 94% of which are singletons, and about 4.2% rests with the top ten. Material for sequencing was PBMCs. The receptors were gathered from a man aged 18 to 29 in good health and CMV-seropositive. CDR3s include the opening cysteine and the closing phenylalanine or tryptophan. The D gene is left open where the match is weak. Clone sizes are given selectively: once, few, many, or a class where the clone is expanded.

NA | TRBJ1-4 | NA | TRBV6-6 | CASSYEATGGGEKLFF | TGTGCCAGCAGTTACGAGGCGACAGGCGGGGGGGAAAAACTGTTTTTT
NA | TRBJ2-3 | NA | TRBV5-8 | CASPIQESTDTQYF | TGTGCCAGTCCAATACAGGAAAGCACAGATACGCAGTATTTT
NA | TRBJ2-1 | NA | TRBV14 | CASRQGGVSEQFF | TGTGCCAGCAGACAGGGGGGGGTTTCTGAGCAGTTCTTC
NA | TRBJ1-1 | NA | TRBV6-5 | CASSYSQYTEAFF | TGTGCCAGCAGTTACTCGCAGTACACTGAAGCTTTCTTT
NA | TRBJ2-7 | NA | TRBV5-4 | CASSLDQASYEQYF | TGTGCCAGCAGCTTGGATCAAGCCTCCTACGAGCAGTACTTC
NA | TRBJ1-4 | TRBD1 | TRBV27 | CASSRDRGSEKLFF | TGTGCCAGCAGTAGGGACAGAGGGAGTGAAAAACTGTTTTTT
NA | TRBJ1-3 | NA | TRBV28 | CASRESRGGGNTIYF | TGTGCCAGCAGGGAGTCTAGGGGAGGAGGAAACACCATATATTTT
NA | TRBJ1-5 | NA | TRBV5-5 | CASSYGAGPNQPQHF | TGTGCCAGCTCCTATGGCGCGGGGCCGAATCAGCCCCAGCATTTT
NA | TRBJ1-2 | TRBD1 | TRBV27 | CASSLNWETPGQDYGYTF | TGTGCCAGCAGTTTAAATTGGGAGACCCCTGGACAGGACTATGGCTACACCTTC
NA | TRBJ2-5 | TRBD1 | TRBV19 | CASSWEGTGTSETQYF | TGTGCCAGTAGTTGGGAGGGGACAGGGACATCGGAGACCCAGTACTTC
NA | TRBJ1-1 | TRBD1 | TRBV7-3 | CASAFGQGDTEAFF | TGTGCCAGCGCATTCGGACAGGGGGACACTGAAGCTTTCTTT
once | TRBJ2-3 | TRBD1 | TRBV18 | CASSEPGQFKDTQYF | TGTGCCAGCTCAGAGCCGGGACAGTTCAAGGATACGCAGTATTTT
once | TRBJ1-4 | TRBD1 | TRBV7-9 | CASTLSGQTNEKLFF | TGTGCCAGCACCTTATCGGGACAGACGAATGAAAAACTGTTTTTT
NA | TRBJ2-3 | NA | TRBV5-1 | CASSGHNTDTQYF | TGCGCCAGCTCGGGACATAACACAGATACGCAGTATTTT
NA | TRBJ2-4 | NA | TRBV7-9 | CASSLWGPRQNIQYF | TGTGCCAGCAGCTTGTGGGGCCCCAGGCAAAACATTCAGTACTTC
NA | TRBJ2-2 | NA | TRBV18 | CASSGQGNTGELFF | TGTGCCAGCTCAGGGCAGGGGAACACCGGGGAGCTGTTTTTT
NA | TRBJ1-1 | NA | TRBV10-3 | CATDYGGTEAFF | TGTGCCACCGATTATGGAGGCACTGAAGCTTTCTTT
once | TRBJ2-7 | NA | TRBV30 | CAWSMAGRNYEQYF | TGTGCCTGGAGTATGGCAGGGCGGAATTACGAGCAGTACTTC
NA | TRBJ2-4 | NA | TRBV2 | CASSEDFIAKNIQYF | TGTGCCAGCAGCGAAGACTTTATTGCCAAAAACATTCAGTACTTC
NA | TRBJ2-3 | TRBD2 | TRBV27 | CASSPNPGLAGDTQYF | TGTGCCAGCAGTCCCAATCCGGGACTAGCGGGAGATACGCAGTATTTT
NA | TRBJ1-2 | TRBD1 | TRBV6-6 | CASCGTGGDYGYTF | TGTGCCAGCTGCGGGACAGGGGGCGACTATGGCTACACCTTC
once | TRBJ2-3 | NA | TRBV7-9 | CASTHSPPPTDTQYF | TGTGCCAGCACCCACTCTCCCCCCCCCACAGATACGCAGTATTTT
NA | TRBJ2-1 | TRBD1 | TRBV6-1 | CASSEAAGGANEQFF | TGTGCCAGCAGTGAAGCGGCAGGGGGAGCGAATGAGCAGTTCTTC
once | TRBJ1-6 | NA | TRBV6-5 | CASRMQGIENSPLHF | TGTGCCAGCAGGATGCAGGGGATAGAAAATTCACCCCTCCACTTT
NA | TRBJ2-2 | TRBD2 | TRBV19 | CASSSGLVAIVYTGELFF | TGTGCCAGTAGTAGTGGACTAGTGGCGATTGTGTACACCGGGGAGCTGTTTTTT
NA | TRBJ2-5 | NA | TRBV7-2 | CASSLSVSSRYTQYF | TGTGCCAGCAGCTTGAGTGTGTCTTCCCGGTATACCCAGTACTTC
NA | TRBJ1-1 | NA | TRBV20-1 | CSARENTEAFF | TGCAGTGCACGGGAGAACACTGAAGCTTTCTTT
NA | TRBJ2-7 | TRBD1 | TRBV2 | CASRIQGASDEQYF | TGTGCCAGCAGAATACAGGGGGCATCGGACGAGCAGTACTTC
NA | TRBJ2-7 | TRBD2 | TRBV2 | CASSDIWLAGPPREQYF | TGTGCCAGCAGTGATATTTGGCTAGCGGGACCGCCCCGCGAGCAGTACTTC
once | TRBJ2-1 | TRBD2 | TRBV18 | CASSPRLAGDNEQFF | TGTGCCAGCTCACCTAGGCTAGCGGGGGACAATGAGCAGTTCTTC
once | TRBJ2-7 | NA | TRBV11-2 | CASSFMGAPYEQYF | TGTGCCAGCAGCTTTATGGGAGCCCCCTACGAGCAGTACTTC
NA | TRBJ2-7 | NA | TRBV27 | CASSLATGGGPSYEQYF | TGTGCCAGCAGTTTAGCCACGGGTGGAGGGCCGTCCTACGAGCAGTACTTC
NA | TRBJ1-5 | NA | TRBV7-9 | CASSLAGLSNQPQHF | TGTGCCAGCAGCTTAGCTGGACTTAGCAATCAGCCCCAGCATTTT
NA | TRBJ2-2 | TRBD2 | TRBV2 | CASSELGAGGSNGELFF | TGTGCCAGCAGTGAACTGGGAGCGGGGGGTTCGAACGGGGAGCTGTTTTTT
NA | TRBJ2-3 | TRBD2 | TRBV11-2 | CASREAGGPVNTQYF | TGTGCCAGCAGGGAAGCGGGGGGGCCGGTGAATACGCAGTATTTT
NA | TRBJ1-2 | NA | TRBV27 | CASSSQDRRYGYTF | TGTGCCAGCAGTTCCCAAGACAGGCGCTATGGCTACACCTTC
once | TRBJ2-1 | TRBD1 | TRBV11-3 | CASSPGQGSSDEQFF | TGTGCCAGCAGCCCGGGACAGGGGTCGAGCGATGAGCAGTTCTTC
once | TRBJ1-2 | TRBD1 | TRBV9 | CASSVEIGTGTYGYTF | TGTGCCAGCAGCGTAGAAATCGGGACAGGAACGTATGGCTACACCTTC
NA | TRBJ1-3 | NA | TRBV7-3 | CASSLGGNGNTIYF | TGTGCCAGCAGCTTAGGGGGGAATGGAAACACCATATATTTT
NA | TRBJ2-3 | TRBD2 | TRBV5-1 | CASSTGLAASTDTQYF | TGCGCCAGCAGCACGGGACTAGCGGCTTCCACAGATACGCAGTATTTT
medium-sized | TRBJ2-7 | TRBD2 | TRBV6-1 | CASSEALQRGGSYEQYF | TGTGCCAGCAGTGAAGCGCTCCAAAGGGGAGGGTCCTACGAGCAGTACTTC
NA | TRBJ2-3 | TRBD1 | TRBV9 | CASSPGQGRSTDTQYF | TGTGCCAGCAGCCCCGGACAGGGAAGGAGCACAGATACGCAGTATTTT
NA | TRBJ2-4 | NA | TRBV5-6 | CASSLTGLIYIQYF | TGTGCCAGCAGCTTGACAGGGCTCATATACATTCAGTACTTC
once | TRBJ1-1 | NA | TRBV2 | CASSEAAHAGEGNTEAFF | TGTGCCAGCAGTGAAGCTGCGCATGCAGGGGAGGGGAACACTGAAGCTTTCTTT
once | TRBJ1-1 | NA | TRBV2 | CASRRTLNTEAFF | TGTGCCAGCAGAAGGACACTTAACACTGAAGCTTTCTTT
NA | TRBJ2-7 | TRBD1 | TRBV11-3 | CASTRTGGEQYF | TGTGCCAGCACCAGGACAGGGGGGGAGCAGTACTTC
NA | TRBJ2-7 | TRBD2 | TRBV28 | CASRQPGLAGDGEQYF | TGTGCCAGCAGACAACCTGGACTAGCGGGGGACGGAGAGCAGTACTTC
NA | TRBJ2-5 | NA | TRBV19 | CASSLRGKATQETQYF | TGTGCCAGTAGTCTCCGGGGGAAAGCTACTCAAGAGACCCAGTACTTC
NA | TRBJ2-7 | TRBD2 | TRBV5-4 | CASSLERGSSYEQYF | TGTGCCAGCAGCTTGGAACGCGGGAGCTCCTACGAGCAGTACTTC
NA | TRBJ2-7 | NA | TRBV19 | CASSLTDSYEQYF | TGTGCCAGTAGCCTAACTGACTCCTACGAGCAGTACTTC
NA | TRBJ1-1 | NA | TRBV10-3 | CAISESPGTEAFF | TGTGCCATCAGTGAGTCACCCGGCACTGAAGCTTTCTTT
once | TRBJ2-1 | TRBD1 | TRBV27 | CASSQAGGYRHEQFF | TGTGCCAGCAGCCAGGCAGGGGGATATCGCCATGAGCAGTTCTTC
NA | TRBJ2-1 | NA | TRBV30 | CAWSVRGPSSYNEQFF | TGTGCCTGGAGTGTACGTGGGCCAAGCTCCTACAATGAGCAGTTCTTC